A single T cell receptor beta chain is shown here with its context. Produced via immunoSEQ multiplex PCR; TCRdb's table is partial and in-frame only. The table includes 2 million to 2.5 million clones, roughly 92% detected once. The germline CDR1 and CDR2 sequences are SGDLS and YYNGEE. V was pared by 3 bases and J by 3 bases, with 12 bases between. This CDR3 is built from 14 residues. This entry is derived from a study of shared clonotypes between healthy human individuals. The CD4+ fraction was divided into a CD45RA+ naive subset and a CD45RA-negative memory subset. Sequences were obtained from naive CD4+ T cells from PBMCs. As for subset: CD45RA+ positively selected. This receptor was obtained from a man between 18 and 35 years old in good health. Some clones in this sample may be carry-over from other donors' samples. The J gene is TRBJ2-5, the V gene TRBV9; either TRBD1 or TRBD2 may fit D (5 bases each). The CDR3 DNA reads TGTGCCAGCAGCGCCGGGGCGACTGAAGAGACCCAGTACTTC. Translating gives CASSAGATEETQYF.